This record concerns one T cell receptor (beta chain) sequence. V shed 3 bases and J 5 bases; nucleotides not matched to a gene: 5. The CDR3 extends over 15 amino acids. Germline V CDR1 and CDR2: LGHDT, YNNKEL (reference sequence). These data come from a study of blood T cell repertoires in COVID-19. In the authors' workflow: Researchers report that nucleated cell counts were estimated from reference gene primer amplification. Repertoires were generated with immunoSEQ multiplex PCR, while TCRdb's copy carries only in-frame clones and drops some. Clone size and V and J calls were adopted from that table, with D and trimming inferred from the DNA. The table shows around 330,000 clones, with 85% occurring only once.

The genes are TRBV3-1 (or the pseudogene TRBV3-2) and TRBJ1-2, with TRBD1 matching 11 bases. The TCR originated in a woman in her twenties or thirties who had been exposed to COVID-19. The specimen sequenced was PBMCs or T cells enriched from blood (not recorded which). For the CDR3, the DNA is TGTGCCAGCAGCCAGTCGGACAGGGGGCGTTATGGCTACACCTTC. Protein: CASSQSDRGRYGYTF.